The rows below give T cell receptor beta chains drawn from one sample of a study of cytotoxic CD8 clonotypes in ibrutinib-treated CLL. Sequencing used immunoSEQ multiplex PCR; TCRdb keeps in-frame clones, though not all of them. The data hold approximately 11,000 clones, with around two thirds observed a single time. Material: PBMCs, obtained before ibrutinib treatment. The receptors here all came from a human donor with chronic lymphocytic leukemia. Both conserved end residues are part of each CDR3. Each record gives: CDR3 DNA, CDR3 protein, D gene, V gene, clone size, J gene. The D gene is left open where the match is weak. Expanded clones are given a class, and other clones once, few, many or no size at all.

TGTGCCAGCAGGGGGGCTTTCCAAGCCTACGAGCAGTACTTC CASRGAFQAYEQYF . TRBV2 . TRBJ2-7
TGTGCCAGCAGTTTACTTAGGGGGGGCGCCTACGAGCAGTACTTC CASSLLRGGAYEQYF . TRBV28 once TRBJ2-7
TGTGCCAGCAGCTCAGGGACGGGGAACTATGGCTACACCTTC CASSSGTGNYGYTF . TRBV7-9 few TRBJ1-2
TGCGCCAGCAGCTTTACAGGGGAGGGCGAGCAGTACTTC CASSFTGEGEQYF . TRBV5-1 . TRBJ2-7
TGCGCCAGCAGCTTAGCGGGGGGGCCTGATACGCAGTATTTT CASSLAGGPDTQYF TRBD2 TRBV5-1 once TRBJ2-3
TGTGCCACCAGCAGAGATAGGGTAGGGGAAAAACTGTTTTTT CATSRDRVGEKLFF . TRBV15 few TRBJ1-4
TGTGCCAGCAGCTTAGCCACAAAGAGAAGCAATCAGCCCCAGCATTTT CASSLATKRSNQPQHF . TRBV7-2 . TRBJ1-5
TGTGCCAGCAGCCAGACTAGAGCAGAGACCCAGTACTTC CASSQTRAETQYF . TRBV4-2 few TRBJ2-5
TGCGCCAGCAGCTTGGTGTCCCCAGGGAACTATGGCTACACCTTC CASSLVSPGNYGYTF . TRBV5-1 . TRBJ1-2
TGCGCCAGCTCCCCTTCGGTGGGCACAGATACGCAGTATTTT CASSPSVGTDTQYF . TRBV5-1 few TRBJ2-3
TGCGCCAGCAGCTTGTCAGGTGGAACTAATGAAAAACTGTTTTTT CASSLSGGTNEKLFF . TRBV5-1 . TRBJ1-4
TGTGCCAGCAGCTTCACGGGGAACACTGAAGCTTTCTTT CASSFTGNTEAFF . TRBV5-4 . TRBJ1-1
TGCGCCAGCAGCCAATATCCCCCCATGGACAGGGGGTTCGGGGAGACCCAGTACTTC CASSQYPPMDRGFGETQYF TRBD1 TRBV4-1 . TRBJ2-5
TGTGCCAGCAGTTACATGGGGGCCGTCTATGGCTACACCTTC CASSYMGAVYGYTF . TRBV6-6 few TRBJ1-2
TGTGCCAGCAGCCCGAAGGGTCAGCCCCAGCATTTT CASSPKGQPQHF . TRBV6-5 . TRBJ1-5
TGTGCCAGCAGCTTAAAGTTGGACACCGCCTACACCTTC CASSLKLDTAYTF . TRBV7-3 few TRBJ1-2
TGTGCCAGCAGTTCCTCAAGACAGGGAGGGTCCTATGGCTACACCTTC CASSSSRQGGSYGYTF TRBD1 TRBV6-5 . TRBJ1-2
TGTGCCAGCAGCTTAACGGTACCCTACGAGCAGTACTTC CASSLTVPYEQYF . TRBV7-2 . TRBJ2-7
TGTGCCAGCAGTGAAGCCGATGAAGCTTTCTTT CASSEADEAFF . TRBV6-5 . TRBJ1-1
TGTGCCAGCAGTAACACCCTTTTTCCCCACGAGCAGTACTTC CASSNTLFPHEQYF . TRBV11-2 . TRBJ2-7
TGTGCCAGCAGGGGAGCGGGGGACGGAATCACCCAGTACTTC CASRGAGDGITQYF TRBD2 TRBV28 . TRBJ2-5
TGCGCCAGCAGCTTTCTAGCGGGGGTCACAGATACGCAGTATTTT CASSFLAGVTDTQYF TRBD2 TRBV5-1 . TRBJ2-3
TGTGCCAGTAGTATGGGGGCCGTCTACAATGAGCAGTTCTTC CASSMGAVYNEQFF . TRBV19 few TRBJ2-1
TGTGCCAGCAGTTTAAACTCAAGGAGGTATGGCTACACCTTC CASSLNSRRYGYTF . TRBV28 . TRBJ1-2
TGTGCCAGCAGCCCGTGGGCTAGCGAGGGCCCAGATACGCAGTATTTT CASSPWASEGPDTQYF . TRBV5-6 . TRBJ2-3
TGTGCCAGCAGCCTTATTTCGGGACAGGGGGCGCGAAACACCATATATTTT CASSLISGQGARNTIYF TRBD1 TRBV14 . TRBJ1-3
TGCGCCAGCAGCTTATCAGGGCCCCCGAATAATGAGCAGTTCTTC CASSLSGPPNNEQFF . TRBV5-1 . TRBJ2-1
TGTGCCAGCAGCCCCGGGACTAGCGGGGGGACAAGCACAGATACGCAGTATTTT CASSPGTSGGTSTDTQYF TRBD2 TRBV9 . TRBJ2-3
TGCGCCAGCAGCCAGGGAAACTATGGCTACACCTTC CASSQGNYGYTF . TRBV4-1 medium-sized TRBJ1-2
TGTGCCAGCAGCCCAGGACCGGGACAGGGACCCATTCAGTACTTC CASSPGPGQGPIQYF TRBD1 TRBV7-2 few TRBJ2-4
TGTGCCAGCAGCTTAGGGGATAGAGGGGAGCTGTTTTTT CASSLGDRGELFF . TRBV5-4 few TRBJ2-2
TGCGCCAGCAGCCGGGACAGGGGCTACGAGCAGTACTTC CASSRDRGYEQYF TRBD1 TRBV4-3 . TRBJ2-7
TGCGCCAGCAGCTTGGACGGCTACGAGCAGTACTTC CASSLDGYEQYF . TRBV5-1 . TRBJ2-7
TGTGCCAGCAGTTACTTACTACATCAGCCCCAGCATTTT CASSYLLHQPQHF . TRBV6-6 medium-sized TRBJ1-5
TGTGCCAGCAGACCAGGGACAGGGGGATTAAGAAATCAGCCCCAGCATTTT CASRPGTGGLRNQPQHF TRBD1 TRBV27 . TRBJ1-5
TGTGCCAGCAGCCAATTATCTGGAAACACCATATATTTT CASSQLSGNTIYF . TRBV11-2 . TRBJ1-3
TGCGCCAGCAGCTTGGAAGGGGCAGGCTATGGCTACACCTTC CASSLEGAGYGYTF . TRBV5-1 . TRBJ1-2
TGTGCCAGCAGCCAGGGACAGTTACAAGAGACCCAGTACTTC CASSQGQLQETQYF TRBD1 TRBV2 . TRBJ2-5
TGTGCCAGCAGGGGGACAATTAATTCACCCCTCCACTTT CASRGTINSPLHF . TRBV2 few TRBJ1-6
TGTGCCAGCAGTGCTAGACTAGGGAGGGACACCGGGGAGCTGTTTTTT CASSARLGRDTGELFF TRBD2 TRBV28 . TRBJ2-2
TGTGCCAGCAGCTTCTTGGGGGTACGACCAGTGAACACTGAAGCTTTCTTT CASSFLGVRPVNTEAFF . TRBV7-9 few TRBJ1-1
TGTGCCAGCCGGGGGGCTGTGGGACAGGGTATAGGCTACACCTTC CASRGAVGQGIGYTF TRBD1 TRBV27 few TRBJ1-2